The clone carrying this T cell receptor beta chain has more than one count but fewer than ten. As yet, its antigen is unknown. The entry originates in a study of blood T cells in healthy people across ages. Study background: Template switching captured about one barcoded beta molecule per two T cells. Study findings and constraints: Expanded clonotype shifts may have been confounded, as the donors had an unknown CMV status. TCR beta diversity, measured per million T cells, fell in a roughly linear way with age.

Germline values: CDR1 DFQATT, CDR2 SNEGSKA (reference sequence). The CDR3 loop spans 15 amino acids. J gave up 5 bases and V 0 bases, and 7 bases lay outside the gene matches. Through a sample-barcoded 5' primer and a J-beta primer mix, a second PCR was run for roughly 7 to 11 cycles. TCRdb itself ran the 5' RACE reads through MiXCR, one entry per CDR3 protein. Here the sample spans around 1,700,000 distinct CDR3 sequences, about 30% being singletons. The V gene is TRBV20-1, the J gene TRBJ2-1; 7 nucleotides align to TRBD2. Sequencing was performed on blood. The receptor was derived from a woman younger than 45 in good health. Here the CDR3 reads CSARDTGGQNNEQFF. The CDR3 nucleotides read TGCAGTGCTAGAGATACGGGGGGTCAGAACAATGAGCAGTTCTTC.